This T cell receptor beta chain was profiled in a study of T cells in localized non-small cell lung cancer. As concerns this clone: What it binds is unknown.

Study-level points and caveats: Of the tissues analyzed, uninvolved adjacent lung showed maximal T cell clonality, greater than tumor. A median of around 60 clones ranked among the top 100 in tumor appeared in adjacent lung. Higher blood T cell density tracked longer overall survival.

Sequencing was performed with immunoSEQ multiplex PCR; in TCRdb, only in-frame clones are kept and a portion is missing. The sample holds 20,000 to 30,000 clones, roughly 90% seen once. Trimming took 2 bases from V and 5 from J, leaving 22 bases between them. Germline V CDR1 and CDR2: SGDLS, YYNGEE. The length of the CDR3 is 17 residues. The receptor's source is a male donor older than 55 with stage I squamous cell lung carcinoma. The V and J genes are TRBV9 and TRBJ2-5; possible D gene TRBD2, 6 bases. Material: peripheral blood, obtained before any cancer treatment. CDR3 protein: CASSVRDGREAKETQYF. The CDR3 DNA sequence: TGTGCCAGCAGCGTCCGGGACGGAAGGGAGGCTAAGGAGACCCAGTACTTC. Together with reference TRBV9 and TRBJ2-5, the CDR3 gives the full variable domain: DSGVTQTPKHLITATGQRVTLRCSPRSGDLSVYWYQQSLDQGLQFLIQYYNGEERAKGNILERFSAQQFPDLHSELNLSSLELGDSALYFCASSVRDGREAKETQYFGPGTRLLVL.